In this sample, the clone carrying this TCR beta chain turned up a few times. Its antigen is unknown. Individual cDNA molecules in this library carried unique molecular identifiers. MiXCR, run by TCRdb on the RACE reads, gives a single entry per CDR3 protein. The sample yields 130,000 or so distinct CDR3 sequences, roughly 9% seen once. This sample is part of a study of human T cells and chemical hapten exposure. Turning to the study itself: Per-sample variation in TCR yield stemmed mainly from small pooled library volume differences. General study results and limits: TCRs at high frequency, those above 1 in 1000, did not change with DPC sensitization.

Time point denoted: healthy volunteer bleed at 2 weeks. Unfractionated whole blood served as the source for total RNA extraction. The V gene's germline CDR1 is MNHEY and CDR2 SMNVEV (reference sequence). This CDR3 is 13 amino acids long. Trimming stripped 6 bases from V and 3 bases from J, with 9 bases between. This chain joins TRBV27 and TRBJ1-5; D call uncertain. This clonotype was obtained from a male donor in good health. Some clones in this sample may be carry-over from other donors' samples. Sequenced sample: whole blood. The CDR3 loop reads CASSPSSNQPQHF. Here the CDR3 DNA reads TGTGCCAGCAGCCCCAGTTCCAATCAGCCCCAGCATTTT.